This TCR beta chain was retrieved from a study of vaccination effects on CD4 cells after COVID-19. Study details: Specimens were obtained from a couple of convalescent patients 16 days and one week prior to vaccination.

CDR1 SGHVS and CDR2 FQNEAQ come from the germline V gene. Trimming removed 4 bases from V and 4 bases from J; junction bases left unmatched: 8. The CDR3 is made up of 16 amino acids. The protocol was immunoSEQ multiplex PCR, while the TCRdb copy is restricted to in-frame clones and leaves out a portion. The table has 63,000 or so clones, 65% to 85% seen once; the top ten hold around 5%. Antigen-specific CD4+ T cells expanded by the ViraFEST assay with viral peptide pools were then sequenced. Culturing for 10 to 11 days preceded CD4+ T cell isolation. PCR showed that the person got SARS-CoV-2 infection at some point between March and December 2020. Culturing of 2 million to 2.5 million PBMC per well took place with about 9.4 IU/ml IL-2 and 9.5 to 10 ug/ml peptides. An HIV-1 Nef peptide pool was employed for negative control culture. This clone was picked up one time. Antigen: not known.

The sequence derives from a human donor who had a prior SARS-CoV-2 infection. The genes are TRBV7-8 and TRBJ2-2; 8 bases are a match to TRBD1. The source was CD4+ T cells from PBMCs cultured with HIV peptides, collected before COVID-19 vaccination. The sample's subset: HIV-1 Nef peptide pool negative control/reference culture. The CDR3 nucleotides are TGTGCCAGCAGCTCCCTTACAGGGGGGAGCACCGGGGAGCTGTTTTTT. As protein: CASSSLTGGSTGELFF.